This T cell receptor (beta chain) was profiled in a study of cytomegalovirus exposure and HLA in healthy donors (dated by TCRdb to about 2017). Concerning the study at large: According to an earlier analysis of a few hundred of the donors, roughly 180 million T cells yielded 100 million or so unique TCR beta sequences and less than 300 Gb of sequence data. An early release covering around 630 HLA-typed donors comprised 300 to 350 gigabases of sequencing data and roughly 85 million unique TCR sequences. Of the 350 to 400 genotyped donors, 81% fell in the genetic ancestry cluster associated with self-reported Caucasian donors. The aim of the study was to test whether cataloging public T cell receptors could identify signatures of past pathogen exposure. The study used immunosequencing to profile the T cell repertoires of 600 to 850 subjects and linked those repertoires to cytomegalovirus serostatus. A separate validation cohort of over 95 different subjects was used in addition to the approximately 670-subject first cohort. To predict cytomegalovirus infection status, the study combined high-throughput TCR immunosequencing, statistical association of individual TCRs with disease status, and machine learning. To study patterns of TCR occurrence, a later analysis re-analyzed previously published TCR beta repertoires from several hundred donors and added high-resolution HLA genotyping. Rather than using new phenotypic data, the later analysis identified candidate immune exposures from TCR beta sequences and from how often those sequences occurred across donors. To decide whether each TCR beta V gene segment behaved as functional or pseudogenic, an earlier analysis of some 580 of the donors relied on high-throughput TCR beta sequencing. Donor age, sex, ethnicity and CMV serostatus were compiled alongside the repertoire data. Genome-wide SNP genotypes for about 65% of the 666 donors were used in a later genetic analysis, which treated that subset as a discovery cohort. Every discovery cohort repertoire had been produced on one sequencing platform. HLA typing included class I and class II loci at four-digit resolution. Typing coverage varied by locus: roughly 629-640 donors for A, B, C, DRB1 and DQB1; roughly 510 for DQA1; more than 600 for DPA1; approximately 470 for DPB1. Several DR-DQ haplotypes were handled as single units for association and clustering, since linkage in the cohort was strong. On average, about 200,000 unique TCR beta nucleotide sequences were sequenced per donor among about 400 genotyped donors of the cohort, with 15% to 20% of those sequences being non-productive.

Concerning this clone: No cognate antigen has been identified for it. No qualities accompany the bases; no much larger clone lies one base away.

Library prep was done by the immunoSEQ multiplex PCR assay. For the multiplex PCR, a mixture combining 60 forward primers for TCR Vbeta segments and 13 reverse primers for TCR Jbeta segments was used. A multiplex PCR assay on genomic DNA amplified the CDR3 region of rearranged TCR beta genes. The amplified TCR beta libraries were sequenced on the Illumina HiSeq System as 87-base-pair reads. The authors' analysis ran thus. A later analysis tallied tens of millions of unique TCR beta chains across the approximately 670 repertoires, and around 9.9 million of those chains were shared by two or more donors. A nearest-neighbor algorithm error-corrected the raw reads and collapsed the reads into unique sequences, merging closely related sequences to remove PCR and sequencing errors. Alignment of CDR3 sequences to IMGT reference sequences was used to assign V, D and J gene segments. For a sequence to be retained, a match of at least six nucleotides to both a V gene segment and a J gene segment was required. A rearrangement counted as productive if the CDR3 had no stop codons and remained in frame with V and J, and every other rearrangement counted as non-productive. Following IMGT convention, CDR3 was defined as the stretch from the second conserved V-encoded cysteine to the conserved J-encoded phenylalanine. In an earlier analysis of roughly 610 of the donors, sequences lacking an unambiguous match to a single V gene segment were excluded. An earlier analysis of a few hundred of the donors classified V segments as functional when productive rearrangements were above 56.7% and as segregating when the standard deviation between donors was above 5%. A statistical classification framework was built to diagnose cytomegalovirus status from the catalog of TCR beta chain sequences. In a later analysis, V and J genes were assigned by comparing TCR nucleotide sequences against IMGT/GENE-DB human TR gene sequences. Using the TCRdist pipeline, a later analysis assigned CDR3 sequences along with most-parsimonious VDJ recombination scenarios. In a later analysis, each TCR beta chain was defined by its CDR3 amino acid sequence together with its V-gene family, and reads lacking a unique V-gene family were excluded. As a way to deal with suspected cross-contamination and a sequencing artifact, a later analysis dropped approximately 570 nucleotide sequences that were highly shared and had low generation probability. In a later analysis, a clonal expansion index was calculated for each public chain from normalized within-repertoire ranks of inferred template counts. A later analysis computed generation probabilities with a VDJ recombination model fitted to out-of-frame rearrangements, and checked the results against IGoR. In a later analysis, TCR-TCR, TCR-HLA and TCR-CMV co-occurrence was scored with hypergeometric tests, and a repertoire-size bias correction was applied to TCR pairs. To estimate false discovery rates, a later analysis permuted the HLA or CMV assignments 20 times. In a later analysis, co-occurring TCRs were grouped using DBSCAN, and TCRdist sequence similarity was added for clustering within HLA-allele-positive subsets. Co-occurrence clustering excluded repertoires with fewer than 30,000 or more than 120,000 public chains, plus five with anomalous nucleotide sharing. Here the immuneACCESS table is served through TCRdb, limited to in-frame sequences with V and J called. Missing clones are a known gap in these copies; in checked studies unresolved V genes cover under half, and the rest lacks a known reason. V and J calls and clone size are given by that table; D and trimming were obtained from the DNA. In all, the sample holds 100,000 to 150,000 clones, and 77% of those were seen once. The leading ten clones occupy roughly 13% of the sample.

Here is what the overall study found, with its caveats: In a later analysis, most CMV-associated TCR beta chains were found to appear HLA-restricted, with HLA associations seemingly driven largely by CMV exposure. At a false discovery rate of 0.05, a later analysis linked 15,000 to 20,000 TCR beta sequences to specific HLA alleles. A cluster of highly shared sequence variants was judged likely to represent a technical artifact of the sequencing pipeline. Sequencing depth was assumed to be roughly uniform across donors in the presence/absence analyses, though that assumption may not hold. Immune exposure information for the cohort was limited to CMV serostatus. In both the original and validation cohorts, the classifier was reported to diagnose cytomegalovirus status with high specificity and sensitivity. When HLA alleles, especially DR and DQ, strongly co-occurred, TCR associations were difficult to assign to individual alleles. The authors suggested that the approach could potentially be extended to other disease states and immunological phenotypes. A few of the identified cytomegalovirus-associated TCR beta chains were confirmed in vitro to be specific for cytomegalovirus antigens. According to a later analysis, TCR association rates differed among HLA loci, with DRB1 alleles showing the most associated TCRs and HLA-C alleles showing the fewest. Because counts were too low, around 17 rarely observed V segments, including chromosome 9 orphons, were left out of the earlier analysis of approximately 580 of the donors. A further reported finding was that TCR beta sequences accurately predicted the HLA-A and HLA-B alleles for most subjects in the first cohort. According to a later genetic analysis, donors in an Asian-associated ancestry cluster had fewer N-insertions in productive TCRs than the approximately 650-donor mean. Because some donors lacked HLA typing at each locus, the association tests relied only on the typed subset. Broadly in line with IMGT annotations, most TCR beta V segments showed up in productive rearrangements about 90% or about 30% of the time in an earlier analysis of approximately 600 of the donors. An association between a missense DCLRE1C variant and V-gene and J-gene trimming of TCR beta chains was found in a later genetic analysis and replicated in an independent cohort. In a later analysis, HLA-associated TCR beta chains showed more clonal expansion and lower generation probabilities than non-associated chains that were equally common. This cohort had only TCR beta chains sequenced, and the lack of alpha or paired-chain data limited which features could be detected. Correlated functional status among segregating V segments might reflect linkage disequilibrium, but an unknown experimental factor could not be ruled out. Most TCR sequences were observed very rarely across donors, whereas some public TCRs were present in many individuals. In a later analysis, several top co-occurrence clusters were reported to appear linked to parvovirus B19, influenza, CMV and Epstein-Barr virus. Some IMGT-functional V segments, including TRBV6-2 and TRBV6-3, could not be told apart with the 87-base-pair reads, so those segments were excluded. A total of 150 to 200 TCR beta chains were listed by the study as associated with cytomegalovirus.

In total, roughly 670 healthy bone marrow donors made up the cohort. Cohort members were all nominally healthy when sampled, although unrecorded immune exposures were likely present. The donor tested CMV seropositive and was one of the 289 seropositive cohort members. A peripheral blood sample was collected from each donor, and TCR beta sequencing was performed on peripheral blood mononuclear cells. Genomic DNA extraction from the blood cell samples was performed with the Qiagen DNeasy Blood Extraction Kit. From cysteine to phenylalanine, the CDR3 is 16 amino acids long. CDR3 DNA is the only sequence kept; it has 48 bases, read in frame from the first base. The germline V gene (reference sequence) gives CDR1 as GTSNPN and CDR2 as SVGIG.

Sequencing was performed on PBMCs. The sequence joins TRBV30 to TRBJ2-5; a stretch of 7 junction bases matches TRBD1. The tail of the sequence fits TRBJ2-7 better, so the J call may be wrong. The origin of this receptor is a woman in her 40s in good health and CMV-seropositive. The CDR3 reads CAWSHPGTAFTYEQYF. DNA sequence: TGTGCCTGGAGTCATCCCGGGACAGCTTTTACCTACGAGCAGTACTTC.